What follows describes a single T cell receptor beta chain. This specimen belongs to a study of chemoradiotherapy in HPV16-positive cancers. Repertoires were generated with immunoSEQ multiplex PCR, while TCRdb's copy carries only in-frame clones and drops some. This sample has under 20,000 clones, with about 80% found just once. The CDR3 covers 11 residues. The germline V and J ends were trimmed by 5 bases and 10 bases, with 10 bases remaining between them. The germline gives CDR1 WNHNN, CDR2 SYGVQD (reference sequence). This TCR derives from a human donor with HPV-associated anogenital cancer. Sequences were derived from blood, sampled from a patient who underwent chemoradiotherapy. The gene calls are TRBV10-1 and TRBJ2-3; D is ambiguous. The CDR3 DNA follows: TGCGCCAGCAGTTACCGTGGGCCGCAGTATTTT. It specifies CASSYRGPQYF.